The 22 T cell receptor beta chains reported below all come from one sample, sequenced in a study of response to subunit inactivated influenza vaccine. TCRdb reprocessed the RT-PCR reads with MiXCR, giving one entry per CDR3 protein. The sample has 500,000 to 700,000 distinct CDR3 sequences, approximately 20% seen once. The data were also submitted as part of a second study, on T cells expressing NK-cell markers. That paper adds: Making the TCR beta cDNA relied on 5'RACE template switching with UMIs.

The sequencing used CD4+ T cells sorted from PBMCs, collected 12 days after vaccination. All receptors derive from a man between 50 and 59 years old who received an inactivated influenza vaccine.

This clonotype was counted ten times or more. The chain links TRBV7-2 to TRBJ2-3; TRBD2 agrees at 9 bases. The germline V gene encodes CDR1 SGHTA and CDR2 FQGNSA. The CDR3 sequence is 16 residues long. V lost 1 base to trimming and J lost 3 bases; unmatched junction nucleotides: 5. The CDR3 spells CASSLGLAGRTDTQYF. DNA for the CDR3: TGTGCCAGCAGCTTAGGTCTAGCGGGAAGGACAGATACGCAGTATTTT.

This clonotype has a handful of counts. The chain employs TRBV12-3 or TRBV12-4 and TRBJ2-7, with 12 bases lining up with TRBD2. V lost 6 bases, J lost 7 bases, and 4 bases stayed unmatched. CDR3 size: 13 residues. Written as DNA, the CDR3 is TGTGCCAGCAGCGGACTAGCGGGGTGGGAGCAGTACTTC. Protein: CASSGLAGWEQYF.

The rearrangement links TRBV3-1 to TRBJ2-7; perhaps TRBD1 as D (6 bases). This CDR3 has 15 residues. In germline, CDR1 is LGHDT, CDR2 YNNKEL (reference sequence). The germline V and J ends were trimmed by 1 base and 3 bases, with 13 bases remaining between them. CDR3 in amino acids: CASSQATGSLYEQYF. The CDR3 nucleotides read TGTGCCAGCAGCCAAGCTACAGGGAGCCTCTACGAGCAGTACTTC.

This clonotype was detected a few times. The chain has TRBV29-1 and TRBJ1-2; tentative D call: TRBD1 (6 bases). Germline loops: CDR1 SQVTM, CDR2 ANQGSEA. Trimming left V 5 bases short and J 4 bases short, with 14 bases between. CDR3 size: 13 residues. DNA of the CDR3: TGCAGCGTTCTTCCCGGGGGCATCTATGGCTACACCTTC. Amino acid sequence: CSVLPGGIYGYTF.

This clonotype was counted at least ten times. This rearrangement joins TRBV5-1 to TRBJ2-7; 7 nucleotides agree with TRBD1. The CDR3 is 14 residues long. The germline CDR1 and CDR2 sequences are SGHRS and YFSETQ. Losses at the gene ends were 2 bases for V and 1 base for J; bases not matched to a gene: 3. CDR3 nucleotides: TGCGCCAGCAGCTTTGACAGGGTTTCCTACGAGCAGTACTTC. This gives the protein CASSFDRVSYEQYF.

The rearrangement links TRBV10-3 to TRBJ2-7, with 10 bases that match TRBD2. This CDR3 has 15 amino acids. Germline V CDR1 and CDR2: ENHRY, SYGVKD. The V gene end was trimmed by 4 bases and the J gene end by 5 bases; junction bases not matched to a gene: 8. DNA of the CDR3: TGTGCCATCAGTGGTTTGGCTAGCGGGAGCCACGAGCAGTACTTC. This codes for CAISGLASGSHEQYF.

The V call is TRBV20-1, the J call TRBJ2-1; D unresolved. The CDR3 spans 14 residues. CDR1 is DFQATT and CDR2 is SNEGSKA in the germline V gene (reference sequence). Trimming took 4 bases from V and 0 from J, leaving 10 bases between them. The CDR3 here is CSAKQLVSYNEQFF. Here the CDR3 DNA reads TGCAGTGCTAAGCAGCTAGTCTCCTACAATGAGCAGTTCTTC.

This sequence joins TRBV29-1 and TRBJ1-1, with D unresolved. V gave up 8 bases and J gave up 4 bases, with 17 bases separating them. Per the germline V gene, CDR1 is SQVTM and CDR2 is ANQGSEA. This CDR3 comprises 13 residues. CDR3 loop: CSPQPLWSTEAFF. CDR3 sequence (DNA): TGCAGCCCCCAGCCGCTTTGGAGCACTGAAGCTTTCTTT.

This clonotype was detected only a few times. V and J are TRBV20-1 and TRBJ2-7, with D hard to call. The CDR3 length is 14 residues. CDR1 and CDR2 (germline): DFQATT, SNEGSKA (reference sequence). Between the trimmed V and J ends, which lost 2 bases and 3 bases, there was a span of 14 bases. The CDR3 DNA is TGCAGTGCTAGAAAAAGCCGGGCCCTCTACGAGCAGTACTTC. It is translated as CSARKSRALYEQYF.

This clonotype turned up a few times. The genes are TRBV4-3 and TRBJ2-6; TRBD2 aligns across 14 bases. V lost 3 bases to trimming and J lost 2 bases; unmatched junction nucleotides: 3. Germline CDR1 reads LGHNA; CDR2 reads YSLEER. The CDR3 has 18 amino acids. The CDR3 region is CASSHWTSGRTGANVLTF. In DNA, the CDR3 is TGCGCCAGCAGCCATTGGACTAGCGGGAGGACTGGGGCCAACGTCCTGACTTTC.

In this sample, this clonotype turned up a few times. V is TRBV27 and J is TRBJ1-1; D is undetermined. The CDR3 consists of 13 residues. Trimming took 2 bases from V and 5 from J, leaving 9 bases between them. From germline, CDR1 is MNHEY and CDR2 SMNVEV (reference sequence). The CDR3 nucleotides read TGTGCCAGCAGTTTAAGAGTGGGGACTGAAGCTTTCTTT. Translating it yields CASSLRVGTEAFF.

In its sample, this clonotype was seen a few times. V usage is TRBV15 and J usage is TRBJ2-2, with D possibly TRBD1 on 5 matching bases. The CDR3 is 15 amino acids. Germline CDR1 reads LNHNV; CDR2 reads YYDKDF (reference sequence). V was clipped by 5 bases and J by 1 base, with 11 bases between them. The CDR3 sequence: CATSVKTVNTGELFF. The CDR3, as DNA: TGTGCCACCAGCGTGAAGACAGTGAACACCGGGGAGCTGTTTTTT.

Only a few counts were recorded for this clonotype. This chain uses TRBV5-5 with TRBJ1-1; no clear D. This CDR3 spans 14 amino acids. Germline V lookup: CDR1 SGHKS, CDR2 YYEKEE (reference sequence). Trimming stripped 1 base from V and 5 bases from J, with 12 bases between. The CDR3 nucleotides are TGTGCCAGCAGCTTGCGACCCCTGGGGACTGAAGCTTTCTTT. It yields the protein CASSLRPLGTEAFF.

The chain recombines TRBV5-6 with TRBJ2-7; TRBD2 aligns across 12 bases. Germline V lookup: CDR1 SGHDT, CDR2 YYEEEE. J gave up 2 bases and V 4 bases, and 13 bases lay outside the gene matches. The CDR3 is made up of 18 amino acids. The CDR3 DNA is TGTGCCAGCAGCCGCCTAGCGGGAGGGGGGGGCCGGACCTACGAGCAGTACTTC. This translates into CASSRLAGGGGRTYEQYF.

The chain employs TRBV6-2 or TRBV6-3 and TRBJ2-1, with D perhaps assigned TRBD1 or TRBD2 (5 bases each). CDR1 is MNHEY, CDR2 SVGEGT, per germline. Trimming left V 7 bases short and J 8 bases short, with 18 bases between. This CDR3 has 14 residues. CDR3 DNA sequence: TGTGCCAGCACAATCCCGGGGCGAAGGGATGAGCAGTTCTTC. Translation gives CASTIPGRRDEQFF.

V gene TRBV29-1 combines with J gene TRBJ1-5, with 8 bases lining up with TRBD1. Germline CDR1 SQVTM, CDR2 ANQGSEA. This CDR3 comprises 13 residues. Trimming cost V 4 bases and J 5 bases; bases outside gene matches: 4. CDR3 sequence (DNA): TGCAGCGTTGCACAGGGGGAGGATCAGCCCCAGCATTTT. This encodes CSVAQGEDQPQHF.

This clonotype occurred many times. The chain joins TRBV6-2 or TRBV6-3 to TRBJ1-1, with no clear D. V dropped 9 bases and J dropped 0 bases, with 8 bases sitting between them. The germline V gene has CDR1 MNHEY and CDR2 SVGEGT. The CDR3 is made up of 12 amino acids. The DNA of the CDR3 is TGTGCCAGTATAGGTATGAACACTGAAGCTTTCTTT. Protein sequence: CASIGMNTEAFF.

This clonotype was detected a few times. V and J are TRBV20-1 and TRBJ2-2; 10 bases match TRBD2. Germline assignment: CDR1 DFQATT and CDR2 SNEGSKA (reference sequence). J lost 0 bases, V lost 1 base, and 2 bases had no gene match. This CDR3 comprises 16 residues. The CDR3 DNA sequence: TGCAGTGCTAGAGCGGGGACTAGCGCGAACACCGGGGAGCTGTTTTTT. This gives the protein CSARAGTSANTGELFF.

This clonotype has only a few counts. The chain is built from TRBV4-1 and TRBJ1-4; a possible D gene is TRBD1 (5 bases). Trimming cost V 0 bases and J 8 bases, with 10 bases left between them. This CDR3 is 14 amino acids long. In germline, CDR1 is MGHRA, CDR2 YSYEKL. CDR3 nucleotides: TGCGCCAGCAGCCAAGATAACAGGCGGGAAAAACTGTTTTTT. It yields the protein CASSQDNRREKLFF.

The chain has TRBV29-1 and TRBJ1-6; tentatively, D is TRBD1 (5 bases). The CDR3 length is 13 residues. V lost 6 bases and J 5 bases, leaving 11 bases between the germline ends. Germline V gene sequence: CDR1 SQVTM, CDR2 ANQGSEA. The DNA of the CDR3 is TGCAGCGTAAGGACAACTAATAATTCACCCCTCCACTTT. Its protein product is CSVRTTNNSPLHF.

This chain links TRBV24-1 with TRBJ1-2; D uncertain. Per the germline V gene, CDR1 is KGHDR and CDR2 is SFDVKD. CDR3 length: 13 amino acids. V lost 2 bases to trimming and J lost 3 bases, with 6 bases between them. The CDR3, as DNA: TGTGCCACCAGTGATTCGGAATACTATGGCTACACCTTC. Translating it yields CATSDSEYYGYTF.

This clonotype has just a few counts. The CDR3 bases are TGTGCCAGCAGTTTATTTAGACGGAACGAGCAGTACTTC. Its translation: CASSLFRRNEQYF. The genes are TRBV12-3 or TRBV12-4 and TRBJ2-7; D unclear. The length of the CDR3 is 13 residues. Trimming shortened V by 2 bases and J by 5 bases, and 10 bases separated the two germline ends.